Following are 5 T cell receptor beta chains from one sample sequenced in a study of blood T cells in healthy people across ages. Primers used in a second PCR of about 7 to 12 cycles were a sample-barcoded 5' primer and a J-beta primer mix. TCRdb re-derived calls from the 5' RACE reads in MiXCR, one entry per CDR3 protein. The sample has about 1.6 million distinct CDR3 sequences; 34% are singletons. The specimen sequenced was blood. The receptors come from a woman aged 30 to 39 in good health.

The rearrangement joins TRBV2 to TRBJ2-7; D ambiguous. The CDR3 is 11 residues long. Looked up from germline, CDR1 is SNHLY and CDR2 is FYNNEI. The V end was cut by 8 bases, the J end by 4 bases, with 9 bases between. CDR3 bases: TGTGCCAGCGCCTTAGGGTACGAGCAGTACTTC. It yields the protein CASALGYEQYF. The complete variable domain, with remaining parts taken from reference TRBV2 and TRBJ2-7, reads EPEVTQTPSHQVTQMGQEVILRCVPISNHLYFYWYRQILGQKVEFLVSFYNNEISEKSEIFDDQFSVERPDGSNFTLKIRSTKLEDSAMYFCASALGYEQYFGPGTRLTVT.

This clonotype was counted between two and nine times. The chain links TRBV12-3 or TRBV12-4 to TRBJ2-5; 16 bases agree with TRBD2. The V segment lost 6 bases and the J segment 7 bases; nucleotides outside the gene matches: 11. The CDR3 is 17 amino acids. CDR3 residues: CASSPGTSGGALGTQYF. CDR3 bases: TGTGCCAGCAGCCCCGGGACTAGCGGGGGGGCCCTAGGGACCCAGTACTTC.

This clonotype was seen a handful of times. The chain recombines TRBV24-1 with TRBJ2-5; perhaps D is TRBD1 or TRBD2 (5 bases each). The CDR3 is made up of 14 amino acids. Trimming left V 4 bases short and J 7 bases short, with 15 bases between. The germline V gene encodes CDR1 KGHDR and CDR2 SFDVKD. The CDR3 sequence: CATSDRDHGRTQYF. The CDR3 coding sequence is TGTGCCACCAGTGACAGGGACCACGGACGGACCCAGTACTTC.

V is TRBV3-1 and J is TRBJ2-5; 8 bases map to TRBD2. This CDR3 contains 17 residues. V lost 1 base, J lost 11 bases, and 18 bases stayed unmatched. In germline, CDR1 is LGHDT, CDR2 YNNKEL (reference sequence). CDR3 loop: CASSQGAMGAGAYGQYF. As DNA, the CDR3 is TGTGCCAGCAGCCAAGGCGCGATGGGAGCGGGAGCCTACGGGCAGTACTTC.

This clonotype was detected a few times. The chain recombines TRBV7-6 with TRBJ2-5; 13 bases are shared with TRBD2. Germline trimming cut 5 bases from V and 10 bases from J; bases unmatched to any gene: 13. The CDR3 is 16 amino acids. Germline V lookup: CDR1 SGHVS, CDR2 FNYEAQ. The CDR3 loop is CASSHVSSLAGGDQYF. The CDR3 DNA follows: TGTGCCAGCAGCCACGTGTCCTCACTAGCGGGAGGGGACCAGTACTTC. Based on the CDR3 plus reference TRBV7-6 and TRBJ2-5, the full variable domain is GAGVSQSPRYKVTKRGQDVALRCDPISGHVSLYWYRQALGQGPEFLTYFNYEAQQDKSGLPNDRFSAERPEGSISTLTIQRTEQRDSAMYRCASSHVSSLAGGDQYFGPGTRLLVL.